These 17 T cell receptor beta chains were sequenced from one sample in a study of blood T cells in healthy people across ages. Primed by a sample-barcoded 5' primer and a J-beta primer mix, a second PCR proceeded for 7 to 11 cycles. TCRdb redid the calling of the 5' RACE reads with MiXCR, one entry per CDR3 protein. Of over 1,500,000 distinct CDR3 sequences in the sample, approximately 40% were seen once. The sequenced sample was blood. The origin of the receptors is a human donor in good health.

This clonotype appeared once. An end of the junction does not agree with germline; a read error may underlie this. The genes are TRBV4-3 and TRBJ2-7; TRBD2 agrees at 16 bases. CDR3 size: 17 residues. From germline, CDR1 is LGHNA and CDR2 YSLEER. The CDR3 nucleotides read TGCGTCAGCAGCCCCGGGACTAGCGGGGGGGAATCCTACGAGCAGTACTTC. Its translation: CVSSPGTSGGESYEQYF.

To note about this clonotype: The junction departs from germline at one end; a sequencing error may be responsible. This chain connects TRBV5-8 to TRBJ2-5, with TRBD2 as a possible D gene (5 bases). The germline CDR1 and CDR2 sequences are SGHTS and YDEGEE. The CDR3 consists of 12 residues. The DNA for the CDR3 is TGTGTCAGCAGCTCCATTAAGAGGGAGCAGTACTTC. Amino acid sequence: CVSSSIKREQYF. Drawing the rest from reference TRBV5-8 and TRBJ2-5, the complete variable domain is EAGVTQSPTHLIKTRGQQATLRCSPISGHTSVYWYQQALGLGLQFLLWYDEGEERNRGNFPPRFSGRQFPNYSSELNVNALELEDSALYLCVSSSIKREQYFGPGTRLLVL.

V and J are TRBV5-6 and TRBJ1-2, with D possibly TRBD1 on 6 matching bases. Germline CDR1 SGHDT, CDR2 YYEEEE. This CDR3 has 15 residues. V lost 4 bases and J 0 bases, leaving 13 bases between the germline ends. CDR3 sequence (DNA): TGTGCCAGCAGCGTCGACAGGTTCTCTAACTATGGCTACACCTTC. It is translated as CASSVDRFSNYGYTF.

Only a few counts were recorded for this clonotype. V is TRBV9 and J is TRBJ2-5; weak D call: TRBD2 (5 bases). The J call is doubtful: the DNA matches TRBJ2-7 better. CDR1 is SGDLS and CDR2 is YYNGEE in the germline V gene. The CDR3 has 15 residues. In nucleotides, the CDR3 is TGTGCCAGCAGCCCCACGCCCCGAACGGACTCCGAGCAGTACTTC. Its protein is CASSPTPRTDSEQYF.

This chain joins TRBV6-5 and TRBJ2-5; 9 positions agree with TRBD1. Germline-derived CDR1 and CDR2 are MNHEY and SVGAGI. Trimming cost V 0 bases and J 4 bases; bases outside gene matches: 3. CDR3 length equals 15 residues. The CDR3 is CASSYSYRGRETQYF. The CDR3 coding sequence is TGTGCCAGCAGTTACTCCTACAGGGGGCGAGAGACCCAGTACTTC.

This clonotype was seen ten or more times. The chain recombines TRBV9 with TRBJ2-3; 12 bases map to TRBD2. V was pared by 3 bases and J by 6 bases, with 5 bases of the junction left unmatched. CDR3 length: 15 residues. Germline V gene sequence: CDR1 SGDLS, CDR2 YYNGEE. CDR3 loop: CASSAGLAGTDTQYF. The CDR3 DNA sequence: TGTGCCAGCAGCGCCGGACTAGCGGGGACGGATACGCAGTATTTT.

CDR3 amino acids: CSVPQGSLGYGYTF. The DNA of the CDR3 is TGCAGCGTCCCTCAGGGGTCCCTGGGGTATGGCTACACCTTC. The rearrangement joins TRBV29-1 to TRBJ1-2, with a possible D match to TRBD1 (6 bases). Germline loops: CDR1 SQVTM, CDR2 ANQGSEA. Trimming removed 6 bases at V and 5 bases at J, with 19 bases between. The CDR3 totals 14 residues.

The V and J genes are TRBV5-1 and TRBJ2-5; D is unclear. This CDR3 has 16 residues. Germline V CDR1 and CDR2: SGHRS, YFSETQ. The ends were cut back, 0 bases at V and 3 bases at J, with 15 bases in the middle. The CDR3 sequence: CASSLVGSRSKETQYF. The DNA of the CDR3 is TGCGCCAGCAGCTTGGTTGGTAGTAGGTCCAAAGAGACCCAGTACTTC.

This sequence joins TRBV12-3 or TRBV12-4 and TRBJ1-6, with a possible D match to TRBD1 (5 bases). The CDR3 loop spans 16 amino acids. V lost 7 bases, J lost 3 bases, and 16 bases lay in between. Written as DNA, the CDR3 is TGTGCCAGCACCCGGGCCATCGGGGGCTATAATTCACCCCTCCACTTT. It translates to CASTRAIGGYNSPLHF.

The sample holds a few counts of this clonotype. The gene calls are TRBV27 and TRBJ2-1; D possibly corresponds to TRBD1 (5 bases). Germline loops: CDR1 MNHEY, CDR2 SMNVEV (reference sequence). V was pared by 6 bases and J by 10 bases, with 13 bases between. The CDR3 is 12 amino acids. The DNA for the CDR3 is TGTGCCAGCAGCCGGACGAAGGGGGAGCAGTTCTTC. Translated, it gives CASSRTKGEQFF.

The rearrangement uses TRBV29-1 and TRBJ2-5; 7 bases are shared with TRBD1. J gave up 4 bases and V 3 bases, and 8 bases lay outside the gene matches. The CDR3 is 14 residues long. Per the germline V gene, CDR1 is SQVTM and CDR2 is ANQGSEA. CDR3 amino acids: CSVDFHRGRETQYF. The CDR3, as DNA: TGCAGCGTTGACTTCCACAGGGGACGAGAGACCCAGTACTTC.

This rearrangement joins TRBV7-2 to TRBJ2-4, with a weak D call TRBD1 (6 bases). The CDR3 is 14 residues long. The V gene's germline CDR1 is SGHTA and CDR2 FQGNSA. V dropped 5 bases and J dropped 3 bases, with 11 bases sitting between them. CDR3 nucleotide sequence: TGTGCCAGCAGCCCAGGGGTGGTCAAAAACATTCAGTACTTC. This sequence encodes CASSPGVVKNIQYF.

The J gene is TRBJ2-3, the V gene TRBV2, with D unresolved. Germline V CDR1 and CDR2: SNHLY, FYNNEI. The V and J ends lost 8 bases and 1 base respectively, with 7 bases between them. CDR3 length equals 12 residues. CDR3 amino acids: CASWLGTDTQYF. The CDR3 DNA reads TGTGCCAGCTGGCTGGGCACAGATACGCAGTATTTT.

This clonotype was seen just once. The chain joins TRBV6-6 to TRBJ2-5, with unresolved D. TRBJ2-7 explains the end of the DNA better; the J call may be wrong. There are 12 residues in the CDR3. Germline CDR1 reads MNHNY; CDR2 reads SVGAGI (reference sequence). DNA for the CDR3: TGTGCCACCGGGCCTTCTCCCTACGAGCAGTACTTC. Translated, it gives CATGPSPYEQYF.

This clonotype has more than one count but fewer than ten. This rearrangement joins TRBV27 to TRBJ2-2; possible D gene TRBD2, 6 bases. Germline loops: CDR1 MNHEY, CDR2 SMNVEV (reference sequence). The CDR3 covers 16 residues. V was clipped by 0 bases and J by 1 base, with 9 bases between them. CDR3 sequence (DNA): TGTGCCAGCAGTTTATCTTGGGGGGAGAACACCGGGGAGCTGTTTTTT. Translated: CASSLSWGENTGELFF.

Only a few counts were recorded for this clonotype. The J gene is TRBJ2-5, the V gene TRBV27; TRBD2 aligns across 13 bases. The length of the CDR3 is 18 residues. The germline V gene encodes CDR1 MNHEY and CDR2 SMNVEV (reference sequence). The trim removed 5 bases at V and 3 bases at J, leaving 12 bases unmatched. The CDR3 region is CASSPLLAGGSIKETQYF. The DNA for the CDR3 is TGTGCCAGCAGTCCCTTACTAGCGGGGGGGAGTATTAAAGAGACCCAGTACTTC.

The V call is TRBV20-1, the J call TRBJ2-2, with D possibly called TRBD1 or TRBD2 (5 bases each). The CDR3 has 13 residues. V lost 2 bases and J lost 6, with 10 bases in between. The germline gives CDR1 DFQATT, CDR2 SNEGSKA (reference sequence). CDR3 sequence reads: CSARRGDSGELFF. DNA of the CDR3: TGCAGTGCTAGAAGAGGGGATTCCGGGGAGCTGTTTTTT.